This T cell receptor beta chain was sequenced in a study of metastatic and nonmetastatic thyroid tumors. About the study: Repertoire data that came from the blood and tumor or nodule tissue of malignant and benign thyroid patients were compared.

Germline CDR1 reads SNHLY; CDR2 reads FYNNEI. The CDR3 sequence is 18 residues long. J lost 1 base, V lost 3 bases, and 7 bases had no gene match. Thyroid surgery had not been preceded by any treatment in any patient. Via MiXCR, TCRdb re-called the PCR reads. The sample has about 21,000 clones; over 25% are singletons. Sequencing used blood. This chain uses TRBV2 with TRBJ2-6, with 9 bases fitting TRBD1. The clonotype was recovered from a female donor with papillary thyroid cancer or a benign thyroid nodule (not recorded which). Some clones in this sample may be carry-over from other donors' samples. The CDR3 spells CASSDTGGYPSGANVLTF. The CDR3 DNA sequence: TGTGCCAGCAGTGATACAGGGGGCTACCCTTCTGGGGCCAACGTCCTGACTTTC.